Reported below is one T cell receptor beta chain. The sample comes from a study of patients and donors after allogeneic stem cell transplantation. TCRdb reanalysed the RT-PCR reads using MiXCR and keeps one entry per CDR3 protein. The sample includes over 350,000 distinct CDR3 sequences, roughly 16% of them seen just once. Germline values: CDR1 SGDLS, CDR2 YYNGEE. The CDR3 consists of 15 residues. The V and J ends lost 1 base and 2 bases respectively, with 12 bases between them. The sequenced sample consisted of blood, either unsorted or a sorted T cell fraction (not recorded which). The rearrangement joins TRBV9 to TRBJ1-2; maybe TRBD1 (6 bases). The TCR was taken from a human donor who was either an allogeneic HSCT recipient or a stem cell or donor lymphocyte infusion donor (not recorded which). It is not recorded whose cells these are; they may come from a transplant donor. The CDR3 is CASSVSPTGNYGYTF. The CDR3 bases are TGTGCCAGCAGCGTATCCCCAACAGGGAACTATGGCTACACCTTC.